Shown below are 19 T cell receptor beta chains from a single sample sequenced in a study of T cells in Graves' hyperthyroidism and ophthalmopathy. TCR beta CDR3 regions were amplified from RNA. The TCR CDR3 first-round RT-PCR relied on the HTBI primer set. Each CDR3 protein is one row after TCRdb ran MiXCR on the multiplex PCR reads. The sample contains roughly 99,000 distinct CDR3 sequences, about 15% of which appear only once. Sequencing input: blood. The source is a woman aged 50 to 60 with Graves' hyperthyroidism.

This clonotype was seen many times. This chain joins TRBV12-3 or TRBV12-4 and TRBJ1-5, with 11 nucleotides matching TRBD1. This CDR3 region has 18 residues. The V gene end was trimmed by 2 bases and the J gene end by 4 bases; junction bases not matched to a gene: 10. The CDR3: CASSLSYLGQGVNQPQHF. CDR3 DNA: TGTGCCAGCAGTTTATCCTATTTGGGACAGGGGGTGAATCAGCCCCAGCATTTT.

This clonotype was detected ten times or more. The gene calls are TRBV7-3 and TRBJ2-3; D is ambiguous. V was clipped by 5 bases and J by 6 bases, with 9 bases between them. The germline V gene has CDR1 SGHTA and CDR2 FQGTGA. This CDR3 has 12 amino acids. The CDR3 region has the DNA TGTGCCAGCAGCCTCTGGCCGGATACGCAGTATTTT. Translation: CASSLWPDTQYF.

Ten or more counts support this clonotype. The chain links TRBV20-1 to TRBJ1-2; no clear D gene. CDR1 and CDR2 from the germline V gene are DFQATT and SNEGSKA (reference sequence). The CDR3 sequence is 13 residues long. V dropped 2 bases and J dropped 7 bases, with 14 bases sitting between them. The DNA for the CDR3 is TGCAGTGCTAGACTCGGGCCGGATGCTGGCTACACCTTC. This gives the protein CSARLGPDAGYTF.

This clonotype occurred many times. The V and J genes are TRBV27 and TRBJ2-1; 11 bases are shared with TRBD2. The germline gives CDR1 MNHEY, CDR2 SMNVEV (reference sequence). This CDR3 has 15 amino acids. After removal of 3 bases from V and 6 bases from J, the junction contained 4 bases not matched to a gene. The CDR3 spells CASSFSLAGVNEQFF. Here the CDR3 DNA reads TGTGCCAGCAGTTTCTCACTAGCGGGAGTCAATGAGCAGTTCTTC.

At least ten counts were recorded for this clonotype. The chain joins TRBV6-5 to TRBJ2-1; D remains unclear. Germline values: CDR1 MNHEY, CDR2 SVGAGI. This CDR3 comprises 12 residues. Trimming left V 0 bases short and J 7 bases short, with 4 bases between. The DNA for the CDR3 is TGTGCCAGCAGTTACTCGACGAATGAGCAGTTCTTC. It specifies CASSYSTNEQFF.

This clonotype appeared many times. The rearrangement joins TRBV28 to TRBJ2-1; 7 bases map to TRBD2. CDR3 length equals 17 residues. With V trimmed by 7 bases and J by 5 bases, 17 bases remained unmatched. Germline assignment: CDR1 MDHEN and CDR2 SYDVKM. CDR3 in amino acids: CASTPSGRGRANNEQFF. The DNA of the CDR3 is TGTGCCAGCACCCCCTCCGGTCGGGGGAGGGCCAACAATGAGCAGTTCTTC.

At least ten counts were recorded for this clonotype. The gene calls are TRBV5-6 and TRBJ1-5; D possibly corresponds to TRBD1 (5 bases). The germline V and J ends were trimmed by 2 bases and 3 bases, with 9 bases remaining between them. This CDR3 is built from 14 residues. The germline gives CDR1 SGHDT, CDR2 YYEEEE. CDR3 residues: CASSLSGTNQPQHF. CDR3 bases: TGTGCCAGCAGCTTATCCGGGACCAATCAGCCCCAGCATTTT.

This clonotype was observed at least ten times. CDR3 sequence: CSARPYRYRSTDTQYF. DNA of the CDR3: TGCAGTGCTAGACCGTATCGGTACAGGAGCACAGATACGCAGTATTTT. The J gene is TRBJ2-3, the V gene TRBV20-1; the D gene is possibly TRBD1 (5 bases). Germline V CDR1 and CDR2: DFQATT, SNEGSKA (reference sequence). The CDR3 is 16 residues long. V shed 2 bases and J shed 0 bases, with 15 bases lying between them.

This clonotype was recorded many times. The rearrangement joins TRBV29-1 to TRBJ1-2; tentative D call: TRBD1 (5 bases). CDR3 length equals 15 residues. Germline CDR1 reads SQVTM; CDR2 reads ANQGSEA. Trimming stripped 6 bases from V and 4 bases from J, with 21 bases between. The CDR3 sequence: CSVGDPGRWGYGYTF. DNA of the CDR3: TGCAGCGTGGGGGACCCGGGCCGTTGGGGCTATGGCTACACCTTC.

The chain joins TRBV6-1 to TRBJ1-1; 8 bases are a match to TRBD1. Germline values: CDR1 MNHNS, CDR2 SASEGT. The CDR3 is 15 residues long. V was pared by 6 bases and J by 1 base, with 7 bases of the junction left unmatched. DNA of the CDR3: TGTGCCAGCAGGAAGACAGGGGCTAAGAACACTGAAGCTTTCTTT. Encoded protein: CASRKTGAKNTEAFF.

The chain has TRBV18 and TRBJ2-5, with 7 nucleotides matching TRBD2. Germline CDR1 and CDR2: KGHSH and LQKENI. This CDR3 is 16 amino acids long. After removal of 4 bases from V and 3 bases from J, the junction contained 11 bases not matched to a gene. The CDR3 is CASSHLPTSVKETQYF. The CDR3 DNA sequence: TGTGCCAGCTCACACCTTCCCACTAGCGTGAAAGAGACCCAGTACTTC.

The rearrangement uses TRBV11-2 and TRBJ2-1, with 14 bases fitting TRBD2. The length of the CDR3 is 17 residues. V was clipped by 5 bases and J by 2 bases; unmatched bases: 5. CDR1 is SGHAT and CDR2 is FQNNGV in the germline V gene. The DNA of the CDR3 is TGTGCCAGCAGCCGACTAGCGGGAGGGACGCCCTACAATGAGCAGTTCTTC. Protein sequence: CASSRLAGGTPYNEQFF.

The chain has TRBV2 and TRBJ2-5; TRBD2 matches 13 bases. The CDR3 contains 15 residues. The germline gives CDR1 SNHLY, CDR2 FYNNEI. The V segment lost 4 bases and the J segment 4 bases; nucleotides outside the gene matches: 3. As DNA, the CDR3 is TGTGCCAGCAGTGGGACTAGCGGGAGAAGAGAGACCCAGTACTTC. It translates to CASSGTSGRRETQYF.

In this sample, this clonotype turned up many times. The V and J genes are TRBV2 and TRBJ2-7, with D perhaps matching TRBD2 (6 bases). V lost 4 bases to trimming and J lost 6 bases, with 10 bases between them. In germline, CDR1 is SNHLY, CDR2 FYNNEI. CDR3 length: 12 residues. CDR3 protein: CASSALALEQYF. CDR3 nucleotide sequence: TGTGCCAGCAGTGCTCTAGCGCTCGAGCAGTACTTC.

The V gene is TRBV20-1, the J gene TRBJ2-3; possibly TRBD2 for D (6 bases). The V end was cut by 0 bases, the J end by 1 base, with 8 bases between. The CDR3 sequence is 14 residues long. Germline loops: CDR1 DFQATT, CDR2 SNEGSKA (reference sequence). The chain's CDR3 is CSARDWGGTDTQYF. CDR3 sequence (DNA): TGCAGTGCTAGAGATTGGGGGGGCACAGATACGCAGTATTTT.

The sample holds many counts of this clonotype. The V gene is TRBV5-1, the J gene TRBJ2-7; no clear D gene. The germline V gene encodes CDR1 SGHRS and CDR2 YFSETQ. V was shortened by 0 bases and J by 7 bases, with 14 bases between the two germline ends. This CDR3 has 14 residues. The CDR3: CASSLAPGLGEQYV. In DNA, the CDR3 is TGCGCCAGCAGCTTGGCCCCGGGTCTGGGAGAGCAGTACGTC.

In its sample, this clonotype was seen many times. V is TRBV3-1 and J is TRBJ2-5, with 8 bases that match TRBD2. Trimming at V came to 1 base and at J to 3 bases, leaving 7 bases not matched to a gene. The CDR3 length is 16 residues. Germline loops: CDR1 LGHDT, CDR2 YNNKEL (reference sequence). The CDR3 nucleotides read TGTGCCAGCAGCCAAGGCAGACTAGCGAGGGAAGAGACCCAGTACTTC. It codes for CASSQGRLAREETQYF.

This clonotype was recorded at least ten times. The V call is TRBV12-3 or TRBV12-4, the J call TRBJ1-6, with TRBD1 matching 8 bases. CDR3 length equals 14 residues. Trimming took 3 bases from V and 6 from J; bases not matched to a gene: 1. This CDR3 reads CASSFGQGNSPLHF. The CDR3 nucleotides are TGTGCCAGCAGTTTTGGACAGGGTAATTCACCCCTCCACTTT.

The chain combines TRBV7-9 with TRBJ1-2; D unclear. Germline lookup yields CDR1 SEHNR and CDR2 FQNEAQ (reference sequence). V was cut by 3 bases and J by 6 bases, with 11 bases left in between. The CDR3 runs to 13 residues. The CDR3 here is CASSFGSGDGYTF. For the CDR3, the DNA is TGTGCCAGCAGCTTCGGATCCGGCGATGGCTACACCTTC.